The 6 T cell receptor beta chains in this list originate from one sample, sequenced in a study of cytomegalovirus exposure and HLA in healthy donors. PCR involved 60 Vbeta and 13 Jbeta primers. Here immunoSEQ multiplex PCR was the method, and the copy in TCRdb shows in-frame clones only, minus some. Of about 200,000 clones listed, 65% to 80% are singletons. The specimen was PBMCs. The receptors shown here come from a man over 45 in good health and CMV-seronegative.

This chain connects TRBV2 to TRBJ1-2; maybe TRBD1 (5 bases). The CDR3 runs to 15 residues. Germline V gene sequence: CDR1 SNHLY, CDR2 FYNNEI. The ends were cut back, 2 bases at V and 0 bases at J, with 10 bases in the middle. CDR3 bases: TGTGCCAGCAGTGAAAGGGGTTTCACTAACTATGGCTACACCTTC. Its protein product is CASSERGFTNYGYTF.

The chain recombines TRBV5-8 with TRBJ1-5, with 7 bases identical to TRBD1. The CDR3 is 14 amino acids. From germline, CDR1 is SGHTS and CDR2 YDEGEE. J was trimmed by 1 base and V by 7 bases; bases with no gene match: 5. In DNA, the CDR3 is TGTGCCAGCGCTACAGGGGTAAGCAATCAGCCCCAGCATTTT. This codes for CASATGVSNQPQHF.

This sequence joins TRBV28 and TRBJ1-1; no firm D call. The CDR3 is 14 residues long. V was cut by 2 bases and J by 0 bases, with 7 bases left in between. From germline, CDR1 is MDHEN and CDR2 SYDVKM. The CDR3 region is CASSLPRLNTEAFF. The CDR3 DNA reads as TGTGCCAGCAGTTTACCGAGGCTGAACACTGAAGCTTTCTTT. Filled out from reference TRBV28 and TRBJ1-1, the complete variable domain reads DVKVTQSSRYLVKRTGEKVFLECVQDMDHENMFWYRQDPGLGLRLIYFSYDVKMKEKGDIPEGYSVSREKKERFSLILESASTNQTSMYLCASSLPRLNTEAFFGQGTRLTVV.

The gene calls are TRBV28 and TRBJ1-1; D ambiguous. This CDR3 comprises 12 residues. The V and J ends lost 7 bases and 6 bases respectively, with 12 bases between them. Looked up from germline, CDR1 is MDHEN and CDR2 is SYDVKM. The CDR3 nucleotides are TGTGCCAGCAAATTAAATGAGGCTGAAGCTTTCTTT. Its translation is CASKLNEAEAFF.

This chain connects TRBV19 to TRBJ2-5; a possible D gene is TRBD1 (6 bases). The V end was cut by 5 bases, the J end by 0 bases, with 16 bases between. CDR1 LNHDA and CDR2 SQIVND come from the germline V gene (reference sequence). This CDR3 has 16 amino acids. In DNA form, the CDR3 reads TGTGCCAGTAGTTCGCTCGGGACATTGTACCAAGAGACCCAGTACTTC. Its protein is CASSSLGTLYQETQYF.

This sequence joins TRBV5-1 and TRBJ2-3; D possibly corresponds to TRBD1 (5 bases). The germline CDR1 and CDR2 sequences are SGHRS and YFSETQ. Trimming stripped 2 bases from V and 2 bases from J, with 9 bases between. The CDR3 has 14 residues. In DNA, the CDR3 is TGCGCCAGCAGCTTCAGACAGAACACAGATACGCAGTATTTT. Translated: CASSFRQNTDTQYF.